This TCR beta chain was identified during a study of glioma-infiltrating T cells after dendritic cell vaccination. This table comes from immunoSEQ multiplex PCR, and its TCRdb copy is limited to in-frame clones, with some not included. In the table there are about 50,000 clones, approximately 90% of which are singletons. Time point in this sample: after dendritic cell vaccination, including at tumor progression/relapse. The V gene's germline CDR1 is MNHNS and CDR2 SASEGT. The length of the CDR3 is 12 residues. The V end was cut by 4 bases, the J end by 0 bases, with 3 bases between. Sequencing was performed on blood, taken after dendritic cell vaccination. The receptor's source is a human donor with glioblastoma. The chain combines TRBV6-1 with TRBJ1-1; D remains ambiguous. As DNA, the CDR3 is TGTGCCAGCAGTGCAGTGAACACTGAAGCTTTCTTT. Protein product: CASSAVNTEAFF.